Detailed here is one TCR beta chain. These data originate in a study of T cell changes during pregnancy in multiple sclerosis. The CDR3 extends over 16 amino acids. Trimming took off 7 bases at V and 3 bases at J, with 21 bases between the two ends. The V gene's germline CDR1 is LNHDA and CDR2 SQIVND (reference sequence). Assay used: immunoSEQ multiplex PCR; TCRdb lists only in-frame clones, some missing. The sample lists roughly 57,000 clones, around 93% occurring once. The chain couples TRBV19 to TRBJ1-2, with TRBD1 as a possible D gene (5 bases). This TCR was recovered from a female donor with multiple sclerosis, enrolled in a pregnancy study. The sequences come from CD4+ T cells from peripheral blood mononuclear cells, collected after pregnancy. CDR3 region: CASTSGLFGGYYGYTF. The CDR3 DNA is TGTGCCAGTACCAGCGGACTCTTCGGGGGATACTATGGCTACACCTTC.